These T cell receptor beta chains were read from a single sample in a study of blood T cell repertoires in COVID-19. The table came from immunoSEQ multiplex PCR; TCRdb's copy has only in-frame clones and leaves some out. The data contain around 130,000 clones, 86% of them singletons. The sample was peripheral blood. These receptors originate from a man aged 40-55 years with acute or convalescent COVID-19. CDR3s include the opening cysteine and the closing phenylalanine or tryptophan. The order of the fields is J gene, clone size, D gene, V gene, CDR3 protein, CDR3 DNA. D genes are given only for firm matches. Rows give clone size only sometimes, using once, few, many, or a class for an expanded clone.

>TRBJ1-4|.|TRBD1|TRBV12-5
CASGLGTGLNEKLFF
TGTGCTAGTGGTTTGGGGACAGGGCTAAATGAAAAACTGTTTTTT
>TRBJ1-1|once|TRBD1|TRBV5-1
CASSIQRGQRPEAFF
TGCGCCAGCAGCATACAAAGGGGGCAACGTCCTGAAGCTTTCTTT
>TRBJ2-5|.|TRBD1|TRBV6-5
CASSQQGNQETQYF
TGTGCCAGCAGTCAACAGGGGAACCAAGAGACCCAGTACTTC
>TRBJ1-5|.|.|TRBV19
CASSITGDWNQPQHF
TGTGCCAGTAGTATAACGGGGGATTGGAATCAGCCCCAGCATTTT
>TRBJ1-4|.|.|TRBV15
CATSRTSATNEKLFF
TGTGCCACCAGCAGGACTTCTGCAACTAATGAAAAACTGTTTTTT
>TRBJ2-7|.|.|TRBV27
CASSPSTGRYEQYF
TGTGCCAGCAGTCCCTCGACAGGGAGGTACGAGCAGTACTTC
>TRBJ2-1|.|TRBD2|TRBV27
CASSSLAAPSYNEQFF
TGTGCCAGCAGTTCCCTAGCGGCCCCCTCCTACAATGAGCAGTTCTTC
>TRBJ1-1|.|TRBD1|TRBV9
CASSSRQGAGEAFF
TGTGCCAGCAGCTCAAGGCAGGGGGCTGGTGAAGCTTTCTTT
>TRBJ1-4|.|TRBD1|TRBV29-1
CSVKDRVEVEKLFF
TGCAGCGTTAAGGACAGGGTTGAGGTTGAAAAACTGTTTTTT
>TRBJ1-4|.|.|TRBV30
CAWSGDTMEKLFF
TGTGCCTGGAGCGGAGATACGATGGAAAAACTGTTTTTT
>TRBJ1-4|.|.|TRBV9
CASSPGGGSNEKLFF
TGTGCCAGCAGCCCCGGTGGGGGGTCGAATGAAAAACTGTTTTTT
>TRBJ1-2|.|.|TRBV6-5
CASRTGRSGNYGYTF
TGTGCCAGCAGGACGGGGAGATCGGGGAACTATGGCTACACCTTC
>TRBJ2-5|.|.|TRBV5-4
CASSLGSQETQYF
TGTGCCAGCAGCTTAGGGAGCCAAGAGACCCAGTACTTC
>TRBJ1-4|.|.|TRBV10-2
CASWEREREKLFF
TGCGCCAGTTGGGAAAGGGAGCGTGAAAAACTGTTTTTT
>TRBJ1-2|.|.|TRBV7-9
CASSLALWTASNYGYTF
TGTGCCAGCAGCTTAGCTTTATGGACAGCTTCCAACTATGGCTACACCTTC
>TRBJ1-1|few|.|TRBV5-1
CASSLAPNTEAFF
TGCGCCAGCAGCTTGGCTCCGAACACTGAAGCTTTCTTT
>TRBJ1-2|.|.|TRBV6-5
CASSYSPGLGGYTF
TGTGCCAGCAGTTACAGTCCAGGGCTCGGTGGCTACACCTTC
>TRBJ2-7|.|TRBD1|TRBV7-2
CASSETGTGLYEQYF
TGTGCCAGCAGCGAAACCGGGACAGGGTTGTACGAGCAGTACTTC
>TRBJ1-3|.|TRBD1|TRBV9
CASSPDRGRGNTIYF
TGTGCCAGCAGCCCCGACAGGGGGCGGGGAAACACCATATATTTT
>TRBJ2-7|once|TRBD2|TRBV3-1/TRBV3-2
CASSLHIPGLAGVPYEQYF
TGTGCCAGCAGCCTCCACATACCTGGACTAGCGGGAGTACCCTACGAGCAGTACTTC
>TRBJ1-1|.|.|TRBV6-5
CASSYTALNTEAFF
TGTGCCAGCAGTTATACTGCCCTAAACACTGAAGCTTTCTTT
>TRBJ1-1|once|TRBD1|TRBV5-1
CASSLDRGPPEAFF
TGCGCCAGCAGCCTCGACAGGGGGCCGCCCGAAGCTTTCTTT
>TRBJ1-2|.|.|TRBV18
CASSPYAQLYGYTF
TGTGCCAGCTCACCCTACGCACAGCTCTATGGCTACACCTTC
>TRBJ1-2|.|TRBD1|TRBV7-2
CASSILTGVFDYGYTF
TGTGCCAGCAGCATCTTGACAGGGGTTTTTGACTATGGCTACACCTTC
>TRBJ2-5|.|TRBD2|TRBV9
CASSPGTSLETQYF
TGTGCCAGCAGCCCCGGGACTAGTTTGGAGACCCAGTACTTC
>TRBJ2-4|.|.|TRBV6-1
CASSELGALAKNIQYF
TGTGCCAGCAGCGAACTGGGGGCCTTAGCCAAAAACATTCAATACTTC
>TRBJ2-5|.|TRBD2|TRBV5-4
CASSRGVAVETQYF
TGTGCCAGCAGCCGGGGGGTGGCGGTAGAGACCCAGTACTTC
>TRBJ1-5|few|TRBD1|TRBV6-2/TRBV6-3
CASSYGQGAESNQPQHF
TGTGCCAGCAGTTACGGACAGGGGGCAGAGAGCAATCAGCCCCAGCATTTT
>TRBJ2-7|.|.|TRBV2
CASPPAQEPAPAGKQYF
TGTGCCAGCCCCCCTGCCCAGGAACCGGCCCCTGCTGGTAAGCAGTACTTC
>TRBJ1-4|.|.|TRBV27
CASSLRSTNEKLFF
TGTGCCAGCAGTTTACGGTCAACTAATGAAAAACTGTTTTTT
>TRBJ1-2|.|.|TRBV19
CASSASGTLRLYGYTF
TGTGCCAGTAGTGCTAGCGGGACACTTCGACTTTATGGCTACACCTTC
>TRBJ1-4|.|TRBD1|TRBV15
CATSRRGQANEKLFF
TGTGCCACCAGCAGGAGGGGGCAAGCTAATGAAAAACTGTTTTTT
>TRBJ2-1|.|.|TRBV18
CASRDLRGYNEQFF
TGTGCCAGCCGGGATCTCAGGGGCTACAATGAGCAGTTCTTC
>TRBJ1-1|.|.|TRBV4-2
CASSQTATGNTEAFF
TGTGCCAGCAGCCAAACTGCAACAGGGAACACTGAAGCTTTCTTT
>TRBJ2-2|.|.|TRBV19
CASKRGGQNTGELFF
TGTGCCAGTAAAAGGGGTGGACAGAACACCGGGGAGCTGTTTTTT
>TRBJ2-1|few|TRBD2|TRBV7-2
CASSRRRGGGNEQFF
TGTGCCAGCAGCAGACGTAGGGGCGGGGGGAATGAGCAGTTCTTC
>TRBJ1-3|.|.|TRBV7-9
CASSPTELAGNTIYF
TGTGCCAGCAGCCCGACGGAGCTCGCTGGAAACACCATATATTTT
>TRBJ2-2|.|TRBD1|TRBV11-2
CASSGSGDRGRVDTGELFF
TGTGCCAGCAGCGGCTCCGGGGACAGGGGGCGAGTCGACACCGGGGAGCTGTTTTTT
>TRBJ2-7|.|TRBD1|TRBV19
CASSPYSWTGGNYEQYF
TGTGCCAGTAGTCCCTATTCCTGGACAGGGGGGAACTACGAGCAGTACTTC
>TRBJ2-2|.|.|TRBV2
CASSELQGSGELFF
TGTGCCAGCAGTGAGTTGCAGGGGAGCGGGGAGCTGTTTTTT
>TRBJ2-7|.|.|TRBV5-1
CASSSVGRYEQYF
TGCGCCAGCAGCTCGGTGGGGCGTTACGAGCAGTACTTC
>TRBJ2-5|.|TRBD2|TRBV2
CASSEAVSGKETQYF
TGTGCCAGCAGTGAAGCCGTTAGCGGGAAAGAGACCCAGTACTTC
>TRBJ1-1|.|.|TRBV12-5
CASGSQGSTEAFF
TGTGCTAGTGGTTCGCAGGGAAGCACTGAAGCTTTCTTT
>TRBJ2-7|.|TRBD1|TRBV7-9
CASSQTGGSSYEQYF
TGTGCCAGCAGCCAAACAGGGGGCTCCTCCTACGAGCAGTACTTC
>TRBJ1-1|.|.|TRBV18
CASLTSLGKDTEAFF
TGTGCCAGCCTTACTTCCCTAGGAAAGGACACTGAAGCTTTCTTT
>TRBJ2-3|.|TRBD2|TRBV18
CASSPYGGANTDTQYF
TGTGCCAGCTCACCATACGGGGGGGCGAACACAGATACGCAGTATTTT
>TRBJ2-1|.|.|TRBV3-1/TRBV3-2
CASSQLGEQFF
TGTGCCAGCAGCCAACTCGGTGAGCAGTTCTTC
>TRBJ2-7|.|.|TRBV11-3
CASSLFSDSYEQYF
TGTGCCAGCAGCTTATTTAGCGACTCCTACGAGCAGTACTTC
>TRBJ1-1|once|.|TRBV2
CASSERQTEAFF
TGTGCCAGCAGCGAAAGACAGACCGAAGCTTTCTTT
>TRBJ2-1|.|.|TRBV27
CASSLPPGTHIYNEQFF
TGTGCCAGCAGTTTACCACCCGGGACTCATATCTACAATGAGCAGTTCTTC
>TRBJ1-3|.|.|TRBV29-1
CSVEGSGNTIYF
TGCAGCGTTGAAGGGAGTGGAAACACCATATATTTT
>TRBJ2-1|.|.|TRBV3-1/TRBV3-2
CASSQDLEVVVSYNEQFF
TGTGCCAGCAGCCAAGATCTTGAGGTAGTAGTCTCCTACAATGAGCAGTTCTTC
>TRBJ2-4|.|.|TRBV16
CASSQLRSGAGNIQYF
TGTGCCAGCAGCCAACTTCGGTCTGGGGCGGGGAACATTCAGTACTTC
>TRBJ2-7|.|TRBD2|TRBV6-1
CASSEGPSGYEQYF
TGTGCCAGCAGTGAAGGGCCTAGCGGGTACGAGCAGTACTTC
>TRBJ2-5|.|.|TRBV11-3
CASSLASRETQYF
TGTGCCAGCAGCTTAGCGTCGCGGGAGACCCAGTACTTC
>TRBJ1-5|.|TRBD1|TRBV10-3
CAISDGRGLVNNQPQHF
TGTGCCATCAGTGATGGTAGGGGGCTTGTTAACAATCAGCCCCAGCATTTT
>TRBJ1-5|.|TRBD1|TRBV6-5
CASSYTGGGQPQHF
TGTGCCAGCAGTTACACAGGGGGAGGTCAGCCCCAGCATTTT
>TRBJ2-2|.|TRBD2|TRBV11-3
CASSLGLAGGYTGELFF
TGTGCCAGCAGCCTTGGACTAGCGGGGGGTTACACCGGGGAGCTGTTTTTT
>TRBJ1-5|.|TRBD1|TRBV7-2
CASSSGTGIQSGQPQHF
TGTGCCAGCAGCTCAGGGACAGGTATTCAGTCGGGACAGCCCCAGCATTTT
>TRBJ2-7|once|TRBD2|TRBV10-3
CAISSGDYYEQYF
TGTGCCATATCTAGCGGGGACTACTACGAGCAGTACTTC